This T cell receptor (beta chain) was sequenced for a study of CD8 T cells in ankylosing spondylitis. Study results and caveats: It appeared that ankylosing spondylitis blood was characterized by a TCR beta motif of fewer than 10 highly homologous variants. The authors found the disease-linked clones to be CD8+ and relatively rare in peripheral blood.

TCRdb called the 5' RACE reads again in MiXCR, with one record for every CDR3 protein. The data contain about 240,000 distinct CDR3 sequences, less than 10% of them singletons. This clonotype was counted only a few times. Its antigen is still unknown. Deletions cut 4 bases from V and 7 bases from J, with 9 bases between. Germline V CDR1 and CDR2: SGHTA, FQGNSA. CDR3 size: 12 residues. The clonotype was recovered from a male donor with ankylosing spondylitis or in good health (not recorded which). The rearrangement uses TRBV7-2 and TRBJ2-3; D might be TRBD1 (6 bases). Sequencing was done on a sample of blood, either unsorted or a sorted T cell fraction (not recorded which). This CDR3 is CASSSQGNTQYF. CDR3 nucleotides: TGTGCCAGCAGCTCTCAGGGGAATACGCAGTATTTT.